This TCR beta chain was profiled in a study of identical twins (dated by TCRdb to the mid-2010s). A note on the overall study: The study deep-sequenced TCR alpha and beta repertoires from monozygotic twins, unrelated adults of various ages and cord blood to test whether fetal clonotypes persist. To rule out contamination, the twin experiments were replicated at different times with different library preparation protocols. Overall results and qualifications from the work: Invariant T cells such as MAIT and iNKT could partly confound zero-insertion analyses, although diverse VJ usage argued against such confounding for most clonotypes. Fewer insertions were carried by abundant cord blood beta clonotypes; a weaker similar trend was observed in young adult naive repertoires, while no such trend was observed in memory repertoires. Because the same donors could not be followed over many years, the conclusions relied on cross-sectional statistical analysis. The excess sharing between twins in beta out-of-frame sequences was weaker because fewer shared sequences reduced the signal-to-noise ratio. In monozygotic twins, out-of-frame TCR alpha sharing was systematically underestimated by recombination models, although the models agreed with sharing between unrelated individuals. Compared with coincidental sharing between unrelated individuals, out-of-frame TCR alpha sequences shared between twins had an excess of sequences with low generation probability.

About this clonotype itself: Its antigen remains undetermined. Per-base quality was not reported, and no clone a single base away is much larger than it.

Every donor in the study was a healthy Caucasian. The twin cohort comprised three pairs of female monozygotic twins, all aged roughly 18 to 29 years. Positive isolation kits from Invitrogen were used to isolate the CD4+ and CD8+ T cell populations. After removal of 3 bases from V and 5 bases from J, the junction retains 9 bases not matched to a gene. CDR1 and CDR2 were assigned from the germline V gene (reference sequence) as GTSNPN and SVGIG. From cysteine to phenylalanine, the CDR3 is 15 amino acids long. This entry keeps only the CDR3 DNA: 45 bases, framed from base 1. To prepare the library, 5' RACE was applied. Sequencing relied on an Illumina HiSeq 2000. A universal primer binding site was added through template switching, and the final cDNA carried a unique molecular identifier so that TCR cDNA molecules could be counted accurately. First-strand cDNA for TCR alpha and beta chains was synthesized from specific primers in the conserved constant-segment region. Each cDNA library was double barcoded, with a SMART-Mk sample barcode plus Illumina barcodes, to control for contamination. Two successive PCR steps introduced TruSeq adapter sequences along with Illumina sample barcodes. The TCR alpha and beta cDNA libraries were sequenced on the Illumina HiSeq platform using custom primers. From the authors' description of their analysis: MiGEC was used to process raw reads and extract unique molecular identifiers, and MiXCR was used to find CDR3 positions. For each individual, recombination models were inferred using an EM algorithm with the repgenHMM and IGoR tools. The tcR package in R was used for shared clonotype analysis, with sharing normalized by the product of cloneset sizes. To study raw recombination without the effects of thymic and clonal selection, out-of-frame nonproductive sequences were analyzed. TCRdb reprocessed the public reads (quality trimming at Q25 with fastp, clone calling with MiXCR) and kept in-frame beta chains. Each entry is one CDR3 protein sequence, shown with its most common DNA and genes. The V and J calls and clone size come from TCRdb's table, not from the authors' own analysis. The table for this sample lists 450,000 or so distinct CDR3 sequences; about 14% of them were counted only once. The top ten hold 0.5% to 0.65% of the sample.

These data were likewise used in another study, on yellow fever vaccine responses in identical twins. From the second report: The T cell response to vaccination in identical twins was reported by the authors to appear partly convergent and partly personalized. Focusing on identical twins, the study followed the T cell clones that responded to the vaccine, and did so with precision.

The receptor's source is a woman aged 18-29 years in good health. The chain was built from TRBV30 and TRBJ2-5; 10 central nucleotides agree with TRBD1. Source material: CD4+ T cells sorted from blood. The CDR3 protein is CAWSPGQGQLETQYF. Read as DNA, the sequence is TGTGCCTGGAGCCCGGGACAGGGGCAGTTGGAGACCCAGTACTTC. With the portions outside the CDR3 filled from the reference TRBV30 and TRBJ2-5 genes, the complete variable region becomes SQTIHQWPATLVQPVGSPLSLECTVEGTSNPNLYWYRQAAGRGLQLLFYSVGIGQISSEVPQNLSASRPQDRQFILSSKKLLLSDSGFYLCAWSPGQGQLETQYFGPGTRLLVL.